Shown below are 6 T cell receptor beta chains from a single sample sequenced in a study of early T cells in non-severe SARS-CoV-2 infection. TCRdb re-called the 5' RACE reads with MiXCR, one entry per CDR3 protein. Among fewer than 85,000 distinct CDR3 sequences listed, roughly a sixth were seen once. Input material: whole blood. All receptors come from an adult who was a healthcare worker with PCR-confirmed SARS-CoV-2 infection or an uninfected control (not recorded which).

This clonotype was seen ten or more times. The chain couples TRBV2 to TRBJ2-1; D remains ambiguous. V was cut by 1 base and J by 9 bases, with 7 bases left in between. This CDR3 is 12 amino acids long. Germline lookup yields CDR1 SNHLY and CDR2 FYNNEI. This CDR3 reads CASSEDQSEQFF. The CDR3 DNA sequence: TGTGCCAGCAGTGAAGACCAGAGTGAGCAGTTCTTC.

This clonotype was observed a handful of times. This chain joins TRBV6-2 or TRBV6-3 and TRBJ2-5; a weak D match, TRBD1 (5 bases). The CDR3 loop spans 15 amino acids. With 4 bases removed from V and 5 bases from J, the gap between germline ends came to 17 bases. Germline assignment: CDR1 MNHEY and CDR2 SVGEGT. CDR3 DNA: TGTGCCAGCAGTTCTGACTCGGACATGGAGGAGACCCAGTACTTC. Translation: CASSSDSDMEETQYF.

This clonotype has a handful of counts. The chain uses TRBV27 and TRBJ2-7; TRBD1 aligns across 8 bases. The germline V gene has CDR1 MNHEY and CDR2 SMNVEV (reference sequence). V trimming: 6 bases; J trimming: 4 bases; junction bases outside the gene matches: 8. CDR3 length: 14 amino acids. The CDR3 region has the DNA TGTGCCAGCAGCCCCCGGACAGGGCAGTACGAGCAGTACTTC. It translates to CASSPRTGQYEQYF.

The genes are TRBV29-1 and TRBJ1-6; D remains ambiguous. V was trimmed by 4 bases and J by 8 bases, leaving 12 bases between them. The CDR3 is 13 residues long. In germline, CDR1 is SQVTM, CDR2 ANQGSEA. Here the CDR3 DNA reads TGCAGCGTTGGAATCGGACCGGATTCACCCCTCCACTTT. Protein sequence: CSVGIGPDSPLHF.

The J gene is TRBJ1-3, the V gene TRBV9; perhaps TRBD1 as D (5 bases). Trimming pared 2 bases from V and 0 bases from J, leaving 12 bases between. The CDR3 loop spans 16 amino acids. The germline gives CDR1 SGDLS, CDR2 YYNGEE. Here the CDR3 reads CASSVAGTSSGNTIYF. CDR3 DNA sequence: TGTGCCAGCAGCGTGGCCGGGACCAGCTCTGGAAACACCATATATTTT.

This clonotype has ten or more counts. The chain uses TRBV28 and TRBJ2-7; 7 positions agree with TRBD1. The CDR3 covers 15 residues. In germline, CDR1 is MDHEN, CDR2 SYDVKM. V gave up 5 bases and J gave up 0 bases; unmatched junction bases: 7. The CDR3 loop is CASSQGTASSYEQYF. Here the CDR3 DNA reads TGTGCCAGCAGTCAGGGGACAGCCAGCTCCTACGAGCAGTACTTC.